This entry lists 27 T cell receptor beta chains sequenced from one sample in a study of blood T cell repertoires in COVID-19. This table comes from immunoSEQ multiplex PCR, and its TCRdb copy is limited to in-frame clones, with some not included. The repertoire holds roughly 85,000 clones, roughly 80% seen once, with around 9.4% in the top ten. Material for sequencing was peripheral blood. The origin of the receptors is a human donor in a cohort sampled during active COVID-19.

In its sample, this clone was seen once. The rearrangement joins TRBV29-1 to TRBJ1-1; the D gene is possibly TRBD1 (6 bases). The germline gives CDR1 SQVTM, CDR2 ANQGSEA. V was shortened by 4 bases and J by 1 base, with 10 bases between the two germline ends. This CDR3 is built from 13 residues. CDR3 bases: TGCAGCGTTGGGGACAACAAGAACACTGAAGCTTTCTTT. It codes for CSVGDNKNTEAFF.

V is TRBV5-4 and J is TRBJ2-7, with 11 bases that match TRBD1. The length of the CDR3 is 15 residues. With 4 bases clipped from V and 4 bases from J, the junction kept 7 bases outside the gene matches. Per the germline V gene, CDR1 is SGHNT and CDR2 is YYREEE (reference sequence). The CDR3: CASSLGTGGTYEQYF. DNA for the CDR3: TGTGCCAGCAGCCTCGGGACAGGGGGTACGTACGAGCAGTACTTC.

The chain couples TRBV5-6 to TRBJ1-2; 7 positions agree with TRBD1. The CDR3 loop spans 13 amino acids. In germline, CDR1 is SGHDT, CDR2 YYEEEE. V lost 6 bases and J lost 7; bases outside the gene matches: 9. CDR3: CASTMDRLPGYTF. CDR3 in DNA: TGTGCCAGCACCATGGACAGGCTCCCTGGCTACACCTTC.

The chain links TRBV2 to TRBJ2-5; 11 bases align to TRBD1. The ends lost 6 bases at V and 5 bases at J; junction bases unmatched: 5. This CDR3 region has 14 residues. Germline values: CDR1 SNHLY, CDR2 FYNNEI. CDR3 nucleotide sequence: TGTGCCAGCAGCCGGGACAGGGGGTCTGAGACCCAGTACTTC. This codes for CASSRDRGSETQYF.

The V call is TRBV2, the J call TRBJ2-7, with a tentative D call TRBD1 (5 bases). Germline assignment: CDR1 SNHLY and CDR2 FYNNEI. V lost 10 bases to trimming and J lost 5 bases, with 15 bases between them. The CDR3 consists of 12 residues. DNA of the CDR3: TGTGCCACCAAAGTACAGGTTAACGAGCAGTACTTC. This codes for CATKVQVNEQYF.

The gene calls are TRBV11-2 and TRBJ2-3, with TRBD2 matching over 9 bases. Germline V gene sequence: CDR1 SGHAT, CDR2 FQNNGV. This CDR3 is 16 amino acids long. Trimming cost V 8 bases and J 1 base; bases outside gene matches: 10. The DNA of the CDR3 is TGTGCCAGCGGGGCGGCGGGGGGGGTGGGCACAGATACGCAGTATTTT. This codes for CASGAAGGVGTDTQYF.

This clone was seen a handful of times. The CDR3 here is CAWSVAGGLYEQYF. Written as DNA, the CDR3 is TGTGCCTGGAGTGTTGCAGGGGGTCTCTACGAGCAGTACTTC. The gene calls are TRBV30 and TRBJ2-7, with 7 bases matching TRBD1. CDR3 length: 14 residues. Germline assignment: CDR1 GTSNPN and CDR2 SVGIG (reference sequence). The V segment lost 0 bases and the J segment 3 bases; nucleotides outside the gene matches: 5.

The chain uses TRBV19 and TRBJ2-5; 8 nucleotides agree with TRBD1. Germline values: CDR1 LNHDA, CDR2 SQIVND (reference sequence). V lost 6 bases and J lost 5; bases outside the gene matches: 8. This CDR3 has 14 amino acids. This CDR3 reads CASRRTGRIETQYF. Written as DNA, the CDR3 is TGTGCCAGTAGGAGGACAGGGAGGATTGAGACCCAGTACTTC.

V gene TRBV28 combines with J gene TRBJ2-3; the D gene is possibly TRBD2 (6 bases). V lost 6 bases to trimming and J lost 1 base, with 23 bases between them. Germline V CDR1 and CDR2: MDHEN, SYDVKM. The CDR3 length is 18 residues. This CDR3 reads CASSRGKIMGGGTDTQYF. CDR3 coding DNA: TGTGCCAGCAGCCGAGGGAAGATAATGGGGGGAGGCACAGATACGCAGTATTTT.

The rearrangement links TRBV5-5 to TRBJ1-1; D unclear. Germline V gene lookup returns CDR1 SGHKS and CDR2 YYEKEE (reference sequence). The germline V and J ends were trimmed by 6 bases and 0 bases, with 12 bases remaining between them. The length of the CDR3 is 14 residues. The CDR3 is CASTGVGMNTEAFF. As DNA, the CDR3 is TGTGCCAGCACCGGAGTTGGAATGAACACTGAAGCTTTCTTT.

V usage is TRBV10-3 and J usage is TRBJ1-1, with 8 bases identical to TRBD1. Per the germline V gene, CDR1 is ENHRY and CDR2 is SYGVKD. CDR3 size: 14 residues. With 10 bases clipped from V and 4 bases from J, the junction kept 11 bases outside the gene matches. The CDR3 sequence: CASGQGVSGTEAFF. The CDR3 DNA reads as TGTGCCAGCGGACAGGGAGTATCGGGCACTGAAGCTTTCTTT.

This clone was counted only a few times. V is TRBV2 and J is TRBJ1-5, with D tentatively TRBD1 (5 bases). The length of the CDR3 is 13 residues. CDR1 SNHLY and CDR2 FYNNEI come from the germline V gene. Trimming removed 4 bases from V and 7 bases from J, with 11 bases in between. The CDR3 DNA is TGTGCCAGCAGTGCGGGGGTTAGGCAGCCCCAGCATTTT. Translating it yields CASSAGVRQPQHF. The entire variable domain, with the rest obtained from reference TRBV2 and TRBJ1-5, is as follows: EPEVTQTPSHQVTQMGQEVILRCVPISNHLYFYWYRQILGQKVEFLVSFYNNEISEKSEIFDDQFSVERPDGSNFTLKIRSTKLEDSAMYFCASSAGVRQPQHFGDGTRLSIL.

This chain links TRBV28 with TRBJ2-2; 7 bases line up with TRBD1. The CDR3 extends over 16 amino acids. Germline V gene lookup returns CDR1 MDHEN and CDR2 SYDVKM. The V gene end was trimmed by 5 bases and the J gene end by 4 bases; junction bases not matched to a gene: 10. The CDR3 spells CASSPRQGKGTGELFF. The CDR3 DNA sequence: TGTGCCAGCAGTCCCCGACAGGGAAAAGGCACCGGGGAGCTGTTTTTT.

The gene calls are TRBV7-6 and TRBJ1-4; D gene uncertain. The germline V gene has CDR1 SGHVS and CDR2 FNYEAQ. The CDR3 sequence is 16 residues long. The germline V and J ends were trimmed by 3 bases and 0 bases, with 11 bases remaining between them. CDR3 amino acids: CASSFSLFPTNEKLFF. The CDR3 bases are TGTGCCAGCAGCTTTTCCTTATTCCCAACTAATGAAAAACTGTTTTTT.

This chain uses TRBV3-1 (or the pseudogene TRBV3-2) with TRBJ2-3; maybe TRBD1 (5 bases). The CDR3 has 14 amino acids. CDR1 and CDR2 from the germline V gene are LGHDT and YNNKEL (reference sequence). V lost 4 bases to trimming and J lost 2 bases, with 10 bases between them. The chain's CDR3 is CASSRHRYTDTQYF. The CDR3 nucleotides are TGTGCCAGCAGCCGCCACAGGTACACAGATACGCAGTATTTT.

The V gene is TRBV7-2, the J gene TRBJ1-4; weak D call: TRBD1 (5 bases). Trimming removed 1 base from V and 7 bases from J, with 16 bases in between. This CDR3 is built from 16 residues. In germline, CDR1 is SGHTA, CDR2 FQGNSA. DNA for the CDR3: TGTGCCAGCAGCTTAGAGCCGGCAGGGCGTGGTGAAAAACTGTTTTTT. Protein: CASSLEPAGRGEKLFF. The full variable domain, its missing parts supplied by reference TRBV7-2 and TRBJ1-4, is GAGVSQSPSNKVTEKGKDVELRCDPISGHTALYWYRQSLGQGLEFLIYFQGNSAPDKSGLPSDRFSAERTGGSVSTLTIQRTQQEDSAVYLCASSLEPAGRGEKLFFGSGTQLSVL.

The V gene is TRBV5-1, the J gene TRBJ1-1; TRBD1 agrees at 7 bases. V shed 4 bases and J 1 base; nucleotides not matched to a gene: 4. The CDR3 runs to 14 residues. From germline, CDR1 is SGHRS and CDR2 YFSETQ. CDR3 in DNA: TGCGCCAGCAGCCAACAGGGGAAGAACACTGAAGCTTTCTTT. The encoded protein is CASSQQGKNTEAFF.

This chain joins TRBV5-1 and TRBJ2-5; 13 bases align to TRBD2. The V gene's germline CDR1 is SGHRS and CDR2 YFSETQ. This CDR3 is built from 16 residues. V shed 4 bases and J 1 base; nucleotides not matched to a gene: 4. CDR3 loop: CASSLLAGGIQETQYF. CDR3 in DNA: TGCGCCAGCAGCCTACTAGCGGGGGGGATCCAAGAGACCCAGTACTTC. Full variable domain (missing parts from reference TRBV5-1 and TRBJ2-5): KAGVTQTPRYLIKTRGQQVTLSCSPISGHRSVSWYQQTPGQGLQFLFEYFSETQRNKGNFPGRFSGRQFSNSRSEMNVSTLELGDSALYLCASSLLAGGIQETQYFGPGTRLLVL.

This chain links TRBV9 with TRBJ2-7; the D is unclear. V lost 0 bases and J 3 bases, leaving 13 bases between the germline ends. This CDR3 contains 15 residues. CDR1 is SGDLS and CDR2 is YYNGEE in the germline V gene. As DNA, the CDR3 is TGTGCCAGCAGCGTAGTCGCACTCCCGGGCTACGAGCAGTACTTC. It encodes CASSVVALPGYEQYF.

V is TRBV6-5 and J is TRBJ2-7; a weak D match, TRBD2 (5 bases). The CDR3 runs to 13 residues. Trimming stripped 5 bases from V and 5 bases from J, with 13 bases between. CDR1 and CDR2 (germline): MNHEY, SVGAGI. This CDR3 is CASSLLGVNEQYF. CDR3 DNA sequence: TGTGCCAGCAGTCTCCTCGGGGTTAACGAGCAGTACTTC.

The chain links TRBV12-3 or TRBV12-4 to TRBJ1-1, with 7 bases matching TRBD1. This CDR3 has 13 amino acids. J lost 4 bases, V lost 7 bases, and 6 bases had no gene match. The CDR3, as DNA: TGTGCCAGCACGGACAGGAGGGGCACTGAAGCTTTCTTT. Amino acids: CASTDRRGTEAFF.

The chain uses TRBV27 and TRBJ2-7, with TRBD1 matching over 7 bases. Losses at the gene ends were 2 bases for V and 0 bases for J; bases not matched to a gene: 4. Germline CDR1 MNHEY, CDR2 SMNVEV (reference sequence). CDR3 length: 15 residues. The CDR3 loop is CASSLGTASSYEQYF. In nucleotides, the CDR3 is TGTGCCAGCAGTTTAGGGACAGCGAGCTCCTACGAGCAGTACTTC.

V gene TRBV27 combines with J gene TRBJ1-6; D not certain. Germline values: CDR1 MNHEY, CDR2 SMNVEV (reference sequence). CDR3 length: 17 residues. V was shortened by 3 bases and J by 0 bases, with 12 bases between the two germline ends. The CDR3 sequence: CASSLAARSSYNSPLHF. DNA for the CDR3: TGTGCCAGCAGTTTGGCGGCCAGAAGCTCCTATAATTCACCCCTCCACTTT.

The chain recombines TRBV9 with TRBJ2-7, with D perhaps TRBD2 (6 bases). Trimming left V 3 bases short and J 3 bases short, with 10 bases between. Germline V gene data show CDR1 as SGDLS and CDR2 as YYNGEE. The CDR3 totals 13 residues. The CDR3 coding sequence is TGTGCCAGCAGCGGGGGGGATAACTACGAGCAGTACTTC. It is translated as CASSGGDNYEQYF.

The chain has TRBV7-9 and TRBJ1-1; D might be TRBD1 (6 bases). Germline assignment: CDR1 SEHNR and CDR2 FQNEAQ (reference sequence). This CDR3 spans 13 amino acids. The germline V and J ends were trimmed by 5 bases and 8 bases, with 15 bases remaining between them. In nucleotides, the CDR3 is TGTGCCAGCAGCCTCGGGACAAGGGCAGAAGCTTTCTTT. Amino acid sequence: CASSLGTRAEAFF.

This clone was counted a single time. This chain links TRBV19 with TRBJ1-1; a possible D gene is TRBD1 (5 bases). The germline V and J ends were trimmed by 4 bases and 4 bases, with 16 bases remaining between them. Germline CDR1 LNHDA, CDR2 SQIVND (reference sequence). The CDR3 has 15 residues. The CDR3 loop reads CASSKARDLGTEAFF. CDR3 nucleotides: TGTGCCAGTAGTAAAGCCCGGGACTTAGGCACTGAAGCTTTCTTT.

The gene calls are TRBV9 and TRBJ1-3, with D possibly matching TRBD1 (5 bases). V lost 7 bases to trimming and J lost 4 bases, with 6 bases between them. The germline V gene has CDR1 SGDLS and CDR2 YYNGEE. There are 11 residues in the CDR3. The CDR3 reads CASSGGNTIYF. In DNA form, the CDR3 reads TGTGCCAGCTCAGGGGGAAACACCATATATTTT.